A single sample is the source of the 7 T cell receptor beta chains below, sequenced in a study of blood T cell repertoires in COVID-19 (dated by TCRdb to 2019 to 2021). Library generation was performed with the immunoSEQ multiplex PCR assay. Imported from immuneACCESS, the table was reduced by TCRdb to in-frame sequences with V and J called. These copies leave out some clones; in studies compared against another copy, an unresolved V gene accounts for under half, and the cause of the remainder is not known. This sample is represented by about 84,000 clones; roughly 90% of them were singletons. The leading ten clones occupy around 1.3% of the sample. Material: peripheral blood. These receptor sequences come from an elderly man with active or convalescent COVID-19.

The chain couples TRBV5-4 to TRBJ2-1; 9 nucleotides agree with TRBD1. CDR1 is SGHNT and CDR2 is YYREEE in the germline V gene (reference sequence). CDR3 length: 15 residues. The V segment lost 0 bases and the J segment 13 bases; nucleotides outside the gene matches: 11. The CDR3 sequence: CASSLAGTGNDFQFF. CDR3 nucleotides: TGTGCCAGCAGCTTGGCCGGGACAGGGAACGATTTTCAGTTCTTC.

This clone is a singleton in its sample. The V call is TRBV5-1, the J call TRBJ2-2; D not certain. The CDR3 extends over 14 amino acids. The V gene lost 6 bases and the J gene lost 3 bases, with 12 bases spanning the gap. In germline, CDR1 is SGHRS, CDR2 YFSETQ. The CDR3 reads CASKPSTHTGELFF. In DNA, the CDR3 is TGCGCCAGCAAACCGTCAACTCACACCGGGGAGCTGTTTTTT.

In its sample, this clone was seen once. The chain carries TRBV9 and TRBJ1-2, with D maybe TRBD1 (5 bases). Germline CDR1 is SGDLS and CDR2 is YYNGEE. The CDR3 spans 15 residues. V dropped 0 bases and J dropped 0 bases, with 9 bases sitting between them. The CDR3 coding sequence is TGTGCCAGCAGCGTAGAGACAGCACCTAACTATGGCTACACCTTC. The encoded protein is CASSVETAPNYGYTF.

The CDR3 loop is CASMGGGGTDTQYF. DNA for the CDR3: TGTGCCAGCATGGGGGGAGGGGGCACAGATACGCAGTATTTT. The rearrangement uses TRBV7-9 and TRBJ2-3, with 7 positions matching TRBD2. The CDR3 has 14 amino acids. From germline, CDR1 is SEHNR and CDR2 FQNEAQ (reference sequence). After removal of 7 bases from V and 1 base from J, the junction contained 5 bases not matched to a gene.

The V gene is TRBV10-1, the J gene TRBJ1-2; tentative D call: TRBD1 (5 bases). The CDR3 has 11 residues. Trimming took 10 bases from V and 6 from J, leaving 12 bases between them. CDR1 is WNHNN, CDR2 SYGVQD, per germline (reference sequence). Written as DNA, the CDR3 is TGCGCCATCCCAGGGCCCCATGGCTACACCTTC. Protein sequence: CAIPGPHGYTF.

The rearrangement uses TRBV7-2 and TRBJ1-1, with 8 bases aligning to TRBD1. J lost 5 bases, V lost 1 base, and 9 bases had no gene match. The CDR3 is 16 amino acids. In germline, CDR1 is SGHTA, CDR2 FQGNSA. CDR3 nucleotide sequence: TGTGCCAGCAGCTTAGAGGCAGGGGGCTTTCGGACTGAAGCTTTCTTT. Protein product: CASSLEAGGFRTEAFF.

This clone was recorded only once. In DNA form, the CDR3 reads TGCAGCGTCGCCTTAGGACAGGGGAACTATGGCTACACCTTC. This codes for CSVALGQGNYGYTF. The chain combines TRBV29-1 with TRBJ1-2, with 9 bases fitting TRBD1. The CDR3 loop spans 14 amino acids. The V gene end was trimmed by 6 bases and the J gene end by 2 bases; junction bases not matched to a gene: 7. Germline CDR1 and CDR2: SQVTM and ANQGSEA.